The next 30 T cell receptor beta chains were all read from a single sample in a study of vaccination effects on CD4 cells after COVID-19. Using immunoSEQ multiplex PCR, the repertoire was profiled, and TCRdb retains in-frame clones only, with some absent. Of 70,000 to 75,000 clones in the sample, over 65% are singletons; the top ten hold 4%. These TCRs' antigens remain unknown. Peptide-pool stimulation followed by sequencing identified expanded antigen-specific CD4+ clonotypes in the ViraFEST assay. Following 10 days of culture, CD4+ T cells were isolated. People in the vaccine group had not been infected with SARS-CoV-2 before, and their nucleocapsid antibodies were negative. Sequencing used CD4+ T cells from PBMCs cultured with HCoV-OC43 spike peptides, obtained before COVID-19 vaccination. Documented subset: HCoV-OC43 spike overlapping peptide pool stimulation. The receptors here all came from a human donor who received a COVID-19 vaccine.

This clone occurred a few times. The genes are TRBV2 and TRBJ1-1; D is unclear. The CDR3 runs 13 residues. Germline CDR1 and CDR2: SNHLY and FYNNEI. V shed 3 bases and J shed 7 bases, with 12 bases lying between them. CDR3 loop: CASSDLGLFEAFF. The DNA of the CDR3 is TGTGCCAGCAGTGATCTAGGCCTTTTTGAAGCTTTCTTT.

V is TRBV27 and J is TRBJ2-5; a possible D gene is TRBD2 (5 bases). This CDR3 is built from 14 residues. V shed 1 base and J shed 5 bases, with 11 bases lying between them. The germline V gene has CDR1 MNHEY and CDR2 SMNVEV (reference sequence). This CDR3 is CASSLWASRETQYF. CDR3 bases: TGTGCCAGCAGTTTATGGGCTAGCAGGGAGACCCAGTACTTC.

J is TRBJ2-1 and V is TRBV11-2, with TRBD2 matching over 13 bases. This CDR3 is 15 amino acids long. V dropped 5 bases and J dropped 10; count of bases not matched to a gene: 8. The germline V gene has CDR1 SGHAT and CDR2 FQNNGV. This chain's CDR3 is CASSEGLAGTWEQFF. CDR3 nucleotides: TGTGCCAGCAGCGAGGGACTAGCGGGGACCTGGGAGCAGTTCTTC.

The CDR3 region is CASSFQGEAYGYTF. CDR3 sequence (DNA): TGTGCCAGCAGCTTTCAGGGGGAGGCCTATGGCTACACCTTC. The V call is TRBV9, the J call TRBJ1-2, with TRBD1 matching over 7 bases. Per the germline V gene, CDR1 is SGDLS and CDR2 is YYNGEE. The CDR3 extends over 14 amino acids. The J segment lost 4 bases and the V segment lost 4 bases, leaving 7 bases of the junction unmatched.

The chain carries TRBV3-1 (or the pseudogene TRBV3-2) and TRBJ2-3; D remains ambiguous. The germline gives CDR1 LGHDT, CDR2 YNNKEL (reference sequence). The V and J ends lost 8 bases and 1 base respectively, with 13 bases between them. The CDR3 sequence is 14 residues long. CDR3 in DNA: TGTGCCAGCCGCAACTTTGGGCGCACAGATACGCAGTATTTT. Translation gives CASRNFGRTDTQYF.

The CDR3 spells CASSISGPDTQYF. CDR3 nucleotide sequence: TGTGCCAGTAGTATTTCCGGGCCAGATACGCAGTATTTT. The chain couples TRBV19 to TRBJ2-3, with D unresolved. The CDR3 runs 13 residues. Germline values: CDR1 LNHDA, CDR2 SQIVND (reference sequence). V was clipped by 3 bases and J by 4 bases, with 8 bases between them. Combining the CDR3 with reference TRBV19 and TRBJ2-3 gives the whole variable domain DGGITQSPKYLFRKEGQNVTLSCEQNLNHDAMYWYRQDPGQGLRLIYYSQIVNDFQKGDIAEGYSVSREKKESFPLTVTSAQKNPTAFYLCASSISGPDTQYFGPGTRLTVL.

The chain uses TRBV10-1 and TRBJ2-5; perhaps TRBD1 as D (6 bases). CDR1 is WNHNN, CDR2 SYGVQD, per germline (reference sequence). Trimming removed 4 bases at V and 5 bases at J, with 11 bases between. CDR3 length equals 13 residues. CDR3 nucleotides: TGCGCCAGCAGTGGGGACAAGTTGGAGACCCAGTACTTC. It specifies CASSGDKLETQYF.

This clone has more than one count but fewer than ten. The chain recombines TRBV5-1 with TRBJ1-6; 7 bases fit TRBD1. This CDR3 contains 14 residues. Germline trimming cut 4 bases from V and 8 bases from J; bases unmatched to any gene: 6. Germline V gives CDR1 SGHRS, CDR2 YFSETQ. CDR3 sequence (DNA): TGCGCCAGCAGCCCAGGGACAGAGTATTCACCCCTCCACTTT. It yields the protein CASSPGTEYSPLHF.

This clone was picked up a small number of times. The chain couples TRBV18 to TRBJ1-1; D not certain. The germline CDR1 and CDR2 sequences are KGHSH and LQKENI. This CDR3 has 17 amino acids. The V and J ends lost 6 bases and 0 bases respectively, with 20 bases between them. Here the CDR3 reads CASSRTLPGQMNTEAFF. The CDR3 DNA reads as TGTGCCAGCTCCCGCACCCTCCCTGGGCAAATGAACACTGAAGCTTTCTTT.

This chain uses TRBV30 with TRBJ1-3; TRBD1 is a possible D gene (6 bases). V lost 4 bases and J 2 bases, leaving 9 bases between the germline ends. Looked up from germline, CDR1 is GTSNPN and CDR2 is SVGIG (reference sequence). The CDR3 length is 13 residues. In DNA, the CDR3 is TGTGCCTGGACAAGGGGGACTGGAAACACCATATATTTT. It specifies CAWTRGTGNTIYF. The whole variable domain, filled in from reference TRBV30 and TRBJ1-3, reads SQTIHQWPATLVQPVGSPLSLECTVEGTSNPNLYWYRQAAGRGLQLLFYSVGIGQISSEVPQNLSASRPQDRQFILSSKKLLLSDSGFYLCAWTRGTGNTIYFGEGSWLTVV.

The chain uses TRBV28 and TRBJ1-6; the D is unclear. Trimming took off 5 bases at V and 7 bases at J, with 6 bases between the two ends. The CDR3 runs 12 residues. In germline, CDR1 is MDHEN, CDR2 SYDVKM. Here the CDR3 DNA reads TGTGCCAGCAGTCTACTAAATTCACCCCTCCACTTT. Its protein is CASSLLNSPLHF.

The chain joins TRBV6-5 to TRBJ2-3; 8 bases are shared with TRBD1. Trimming took 0 bases from V and 6 from J; bases not matched to a gene: 2. This CDR3 contains 14 residues. Germline V gene data show CDR1 as MNHEY and CDR2 as SVGAGI. The CDR3 region has the DNA TGTGCCAGCAGTTACTCGGACAGGGAGGATACGCAGTATTTT. It encodes CASSYSDREDTQYF.

The rearrangement links TRBV7-2 to TRBJ1-3; no firm D call. Trimming took off 1 base at V and 0 bases at J, with 7 bases between the two ends. The CDR3 covers 15 residues. Germline V gene lookup returns CDR1 SGHTA and CDR2 FQGNSA. For the CDR3, the DNA is TGTGCCAGCAGCTTAGGCCTAGACTCTGGAAACACCATATATTTT. Translated, it gives CASSLGLDSGNTIYF.

This sequence joins TRBV7-2 and TRBJ2-3; 7 bases line up with TRBD2. The V gene's germline CDR1 is SGHTA and CDR2 FQGNSA. CDR3 length: 15 residues. J gave up 3 bases and V 1 base, and 4 bases lay outside the gene matches. The CDR3 is CASSLVSSGTDTQYF. The CDR3 nucleotides are TGTGCCAGCAGCTTAGTGTCTAGCGGTACAGATACGCAGTATTTT.

This clone was seen a handful of times. The chain has TRBV7-8 and TRBJ2-2, with 7 bases fitting TRBD1. With 5 bases clipped from V and 5 bases from J, the junction kept 5 bases outside the gene matches. The germline V gene encodes CDR1 SGHVS and CDR2 FQNEAQ. The CDR3 consists of 14 residues. This CDR3 reads CASSREGATGELFF. DNA for the CDR3: TGTGCCAGCAGCCGAGAGGGGGCAACCGGGGAGCTGTTTTTT.

In its sample, this clone was seen a few times. The chain couples TRBV2 to TRBJ1-5; D unresolved. Trimming took 4 bases from V and 2 from J, leaving 6 bases between them. The CDR3 is 13 residues long. In germline, CDR1 is SNHLY, CDR2 FYNNEI. The CDR3 loop reads CASSASGNQPQHF. CDR3 bases: TGTGCCAGCAGTGCCAGCGGCAATCAGCCCCAGCATTTT. Variable domain in full (rest from reference TRBV2 and TRBJ1-5): EPEVTQTPSHQVTQMGQEVILRCVPISNHLYFYWYRQILGQKVEFLVSFYNNEISEKSEIFDDQFSVERPDGSNFTLKIRSTKLEDSAMYFCASSASGNQPQHFGDGTRLSIL.

The genes are TRBV6-2 or TRBV6-3 and TRBJ1-2; perhaps TRBD1 as D (5 bases). There are 15 residues in the CDR3. V gave up 2 bases and J gave up 4 bases, with 14 bases separating them. CDR1 is MNHEY and CDR2 is SVGEGT in the germline V gene. The CDR3 sequence is CASSYPPGGGYGYTF. DNA for the CDR3: TGTGCCAGCAGTTACCCCCCGGGCGGGGGCTATGGCTACACCTTC.

This clone was seen a few times. This chain joins TRBV7-2 and TRBJ2-3; 8 bases match TRBD2. CDR1 and CDR2 from the germline V gene are SGHTA and FQGNSA. With V trimmed by 5 bases and J by 13 bases, 14 bases remained unmatched. The CDR3 has 14 residues. CDR3 nucleotide sequence: TGTGCCAGCAGCCGCGGACTAGCCCTACCCGGAGAGTATTTT. It codes for CASSRGLALPGEYF.

The rearrangement uses TRBV4-1 and TRBJ1-3; perhaps TRBD1 as D (6 bases). V gave up 0 bases and J gave up 0 bases, with 12 bases separating them. The germline V gene has CDR1 MGHRA and CDR2 YSYEKL. The CDR3 totals 17 residues. The CDR3 DNA is TGCGCCAGCAGCCAAGATGGGGGGGCTAGCTCTGGAAACACCATATATTTT. Protein product: CASSQDGGASSGNTIYF.

The J gene is TRBJ1-5, the V gene TRBV21-1. TRBV21-1 is deemed a pseudogene. This CDR3 has 17 residues. The CDR3 region has the DNA TGTGCCAGCAGCAAATGGCCGGGCGGGATTAGCAATCAGCCCCAGCATTTT. This translates into CASSKWPGGISNQPQHF.

This clone was detected a few times. This CDR3 is CASSERDYGYTF. Here the CDR3 DNA reads TGTGCCAGCAGTGAGAGGGACTATGGCTACACCTTC. The V call is TRBV2, the J call TRBJ1-2; D unclear. V was trimmed by 3 bases and J by 3 bases, leaving 5 bases between them. The germline V gene encodes CDR1 SNHLY and CDR2 FYNNEI. This CDR3 region has 12 residues.

This clone showed up just a few times. The chain joins TRBV5-1 to TRBJ1-5; D possibly corresponds to TRBD1 (5 bases). The CDR3 has 14 amino acids. Per germline, CDR1 SGHRS and CDR2 YFSETQ. V was trimmed by 0 bases and J by 5 bases, leaving 9 bases between them. The CDR3 protein is CASSLDRGDQPQHF. CDR3 DNA: TGCGCCAGCAGCTTGGATAGGGGCGATCAGCCCCAGCATTTT.

The rearrangement links TRBV7-3 to TRBJ2-1; D is unclear. Germline V gene sequence: CDR1 SGHTA, CDR2 FQGTGA. V dropped 2 bases and J dropped 0 bases, with 8 bases sitting between them. The CDR3 runs 15 residues. The CDR3 sequence: CASSLGSSSYNEQFF. CDR3 in DNA: TGTGCCAGCAGCTTAGGCAGTAGCTCCTACAATGAGCAGTTCTTC.

The V gene is TRBV28, the J gene TRBJ2-3; D possibly corresponds to TRBD2 (5 bases). Trimming stripped 4 bases from V and 2 bases from J, with 19 bases between. Germline assignment: CDR1 MDHEN and CDR2 SYDVKM. The CDR3 loop spans 17 amino acids. CDR3 nucleotides: TGTGCCAGCAGTTCCCCATCAGCGGAACCACCCACAGATACGCAGTATTTT. Its protein product is CASSSPSAEPPTDTQYF.

To note about this clone: A read error may account for a junction end that differs from germline. The V gene is TRBV2, the J gene TRBJ1-6; a possible D gene is TRBD1 (6 bases). CDR3 length equals 15 residues. Looked up from germline, CDR1 is SNHLY and CDR2 is FYNNEI. The CDR3 DNA sequence: TGTGCCAGCAGTGCCACCGGGACATATACTTCACCCCTCCACTTT. This sequence encodes CASSATGTYTSPLHF.

The V and J genes are TRBV18 and TRBJ1-2; TRBD1 matches at 7 bases. The CDR3 has 14 residues. In germline, CDR1 is KGHSH, CDR2 LQKENI. Trimming at V came to 2 bases and at J to 6 bases, leaving 6 bases not matched to a gene. CDR3 sequence: CASSPTQGRDGYTF. CDR3 bases: TGTGCCAGCTCACCAACACAGGGGAGGGATGGCTACACCTTC.

The chain uses TRBV30 and TRBJ1-4; 8 bases line up with TRBD1. Germline assignment: CDR1 GTSNPN and CDR2 SVGIG (reference sequence). V trimming: 4 bases; J trimming: 7 bases; junction bases outside the gene matches: 8. The CDR3 has 14 amino acids. The CDR3 spells CAWTPTGVAEKLFF. Written as DNA, the CDR3 is TGTGCCTGGACCCCGACAGGGGTAGCTGAAAAACTGTTTTTT.

This chain joins TRBV7-9 and TRBJ2-5; no clear D gene. From germline, CDR1 is SEHNR and CDR2 FQNEAQ (reference sequence). V was clipped by 5 bases and J by 1 base, with 11 bases between them. The CDR3 runs 14 residues. The CDR3 sequence: CASSTQASQETQYF. Here the CDR3 DNA reads TGTGCCAGCAGCACGCAGGCATCCCAAGAGACCCAGTACTTC.

The chain combines TRBV5-1 with TRBJ1-4; tentatively, D is TRBD1 (6 bases). Germline CDR1 is SGHRS and CDR2 is YFSETQ. The CDR3 is 15 amino acids. With 0 bases removed from V and 4 bases from J, the gap between germline ends came to 10 bases. The CDR3 here is CASSLGSQGNEKLFF. The CDR3 coding sequence is TGCGCCAGCAGCTTGGGTTCACAGGGTAATGAAAAACTGTTTTTT. Supplemented by reference TRBV5-1 and TRBJ1-4, the full variable domain reads KAGVTQTPRYLIKTRGQQVTLSCSPISGHRSVSWYQQTPGQGLQFLFEYFSETQRNKGNFPGRFSGRQFSNSRSEMNVSTLELGDSALYLCASSLGSQGNEKLFFGSGTQLSVL.

This clone was recorded once. The V call is TRBV5-5, the J call TRBJ1-2; the D gene is possibly TRBD1 (6 bases). V was cut by 3 bases and J by 5 bases, with 20 bases left in between. The CDR3 extends over 16 amino acids. Germline V lookup: CDR1 SGHKS, CDR2 YYEKEE (reference sequence). CDR3 nucleotide sequence: TGTGCCAGCAGCTCGAAGACAGGCGCGAGTTGGTATGGCTACACCTTC. Translation: CASSSKTGASWYGYTF.